The 8 T cell receptor beta chains below were found in one sample sequenced in a study of early T cells in non-severe SARS-CoV-2 infection. MiXCR, applied by TCRdb to the 5' RACE reads, yields one record per CDR3 protein. In the table there are 70,000 to 95,000 distinct CDR3 sequences, about 14% of which are singletons. Sequencing input: whole blood. The source of these receptors is an adult who was a healthcare worker with PCR-confirmed SARS-CoV-2 infection or an uninfected control (not recorded which).

This rearrangement joins TRBV11-2 to TRBJ2-1, with D perhaps matching TRBD1 or TRBD2 (5 bases each). Germline V gene data show CDR1 as SGHAT and CDR2 as FQNNGV. The CDR3 is 15 residues long. The V end lost 7 bases, the J end lost 8 bases, and 21 bases lay between the germline ends. The CDR3 region has the DNA TGTGCCAGCACCATGTATCGGGGTGGGGCCGATGAGCAGTTCTTC. This sequence encodes CASTMYRGGADEQFF.

This clonotype was seen a few times. V gene TRBV10-1 combines with J gene TRBJ1-1; D is unclear. V was shortened by 4 bases and J by 0 bases, with 0 bases between the two germline ends. This CDR3 has 11 amino acids. Per germline, CDR1 WNHNN and CDR2 SYGVQD (reference sequence). The CDR3 here is CASSVNTEAFF. As DNA, the CDR3 is TGCGCCAGCAGTGTGAACACTGAAGCTTTCTTT.

This clonotype was counted a few times. The chain is built from TRBV5-5 and TRBJ2-7; 10 bases are shared with TRBD1. This CDR3 comprises 16 residues. V lost 4 bases to trimming and J lost 2 bases; unmatched junction nucleotides: 9. Germline V gene lookup returns CDR1 SGHKS and CDR2 YYEKEE (reference sequence). The CDR3 sequence: CASSLNTGTGAYEQYV. DNA for the CDR3: TGTGCCAGCAGCCTAAATACCGGGACAGGGGCCTACGAGCAGTACGTC.

The chain has TRBV12-3 or TRBV12-4 and TRBJ1-1; D remains ambiguous. With 3 bases removed from V and 0 bases from J, the gap between germline ends came to 8 bases. This CDR3 comprises 14 residues. The CDR3 DNA follows: TGTGCCAGCAGTTTGCTAGGATTGAACACTGAAGCTTTCTTT. This codes for CASSLLGLNTEAFF.

This chain links TRBV6-1 with TRBJ2-7; D might be TRBD1 (6 bases). Germline CDR1 is MNHNS and CDR2 is SASEGT. This CDR3 has 19 residues. V lost 6 bases and J lost 0, with 27 bases in between. CDR3 sequence reads: CASSTQTYRAYASSYEQYV. CDR3 sequence (DNA): TGTGCCAGCAGCACCCAAACCTACAGGGCCTACGCGAGCTCCTACGAGCAGTACGTC.

This sequence joins TRBV6-5 and TRBJ1-1; 8 nucleotides agree with TRBD1. The CDR3 is made up of 12 amino acids. The germline gives CDR1 MNHEY, CDR2 SVGAGI. Trimming cost V 6 bases and J 7 bases; bases outside gene matches: 4. The DNA for the CDR3 is TGTGCCAGCAGCCGCGACAGGGGTGAAGCTTTCTTT. It codes for CASSRDRGEAFF.

The rearrangement links TRBV11-2 to TRBJ1-2; TRBD1 might be the D (5 bases). Germline V gives CDR1 SGHAT, CDR2 FQNNGV. The CDR3 is made up of 15 amino acids. Trimming removed 5 bases at V and 4 bases at J, with 17 bases between. CDR3 sequence: CASSLRLTATYGYTF. As DNA, the CDR3 is TGTGCCAGCAGCCTCCGTTTGACAGCCACCTATGGCTACACCTTC.

This clonotype was counted only a few times. The J gene is TRBJ2-3, the V gene TRBV7-8, with D perhaps matching TRBD2 (7 bases). Germline V gene data show CDR1 as SGHVS and CDR2 as FQNEAQ. V was trimmed by 5 bases and J by 0 bases, leaving 15 bases between them. CDR3 size: 16 residues. CDR3 DNA: TGTGCCAGCAGCATACAGGGAGGGGGAAGCACAGATACGCAGTATTTT. The encoded protein is CASSIQGGGSTDTQYF. The whole variable domain, filled in from reference TRBV7-8 and TRBJ2-3, reads GAGVSQSPRYKVAKRGQDVALRCDPISGHVSLFWYQQALGQGPEFLTYFQNEAQLDKSGLPSDRFFAERPEGSVSTLKIQRTQQEDSAVYLCASSIQGGGSTDTQYFGPGTRLTVL.